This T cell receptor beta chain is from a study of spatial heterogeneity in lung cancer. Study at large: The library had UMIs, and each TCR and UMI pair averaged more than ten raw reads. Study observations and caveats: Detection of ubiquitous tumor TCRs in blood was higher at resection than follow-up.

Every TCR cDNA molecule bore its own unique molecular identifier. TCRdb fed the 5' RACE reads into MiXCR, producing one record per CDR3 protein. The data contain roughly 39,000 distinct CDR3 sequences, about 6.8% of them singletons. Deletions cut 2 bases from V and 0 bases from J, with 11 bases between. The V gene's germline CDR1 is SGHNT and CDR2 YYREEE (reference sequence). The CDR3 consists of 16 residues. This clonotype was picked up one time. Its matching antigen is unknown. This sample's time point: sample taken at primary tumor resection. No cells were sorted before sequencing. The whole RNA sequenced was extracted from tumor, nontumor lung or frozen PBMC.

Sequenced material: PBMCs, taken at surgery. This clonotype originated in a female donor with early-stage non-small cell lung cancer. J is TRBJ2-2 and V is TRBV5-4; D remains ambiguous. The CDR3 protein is CASSLLGHSNTGELFF. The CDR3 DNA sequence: TGTGCCAGCAGCTTATTAGGTCACTCGAACACCGGGGAGCTGTTTTTT.